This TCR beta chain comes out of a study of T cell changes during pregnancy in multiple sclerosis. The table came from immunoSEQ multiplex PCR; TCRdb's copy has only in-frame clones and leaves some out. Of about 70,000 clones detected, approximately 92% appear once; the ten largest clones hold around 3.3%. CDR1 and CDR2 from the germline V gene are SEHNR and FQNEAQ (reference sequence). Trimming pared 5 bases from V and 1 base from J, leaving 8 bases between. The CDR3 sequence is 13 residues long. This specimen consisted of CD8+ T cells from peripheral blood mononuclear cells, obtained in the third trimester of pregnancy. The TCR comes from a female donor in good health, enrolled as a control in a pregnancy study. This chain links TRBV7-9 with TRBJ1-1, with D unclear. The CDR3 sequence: CASSLDKNTEAFF. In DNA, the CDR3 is TGTGCCAGCAGCCTAGACAAGAACACTGAAGCTTTCTTT.